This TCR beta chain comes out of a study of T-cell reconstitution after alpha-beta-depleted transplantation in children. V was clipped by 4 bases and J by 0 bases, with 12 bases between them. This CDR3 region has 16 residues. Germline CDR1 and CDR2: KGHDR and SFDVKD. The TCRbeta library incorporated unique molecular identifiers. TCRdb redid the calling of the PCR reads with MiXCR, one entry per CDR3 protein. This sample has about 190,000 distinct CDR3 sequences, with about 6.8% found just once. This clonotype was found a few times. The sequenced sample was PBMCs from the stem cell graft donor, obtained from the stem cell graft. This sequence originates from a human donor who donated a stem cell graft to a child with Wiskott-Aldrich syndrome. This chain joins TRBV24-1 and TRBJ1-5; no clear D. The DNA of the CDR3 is TGTGCCACCAGTGACTCGGACCGAAGTAGCAATCAGCCCCAGCATTTT. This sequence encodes CATSDSDRSSNQPQHF.